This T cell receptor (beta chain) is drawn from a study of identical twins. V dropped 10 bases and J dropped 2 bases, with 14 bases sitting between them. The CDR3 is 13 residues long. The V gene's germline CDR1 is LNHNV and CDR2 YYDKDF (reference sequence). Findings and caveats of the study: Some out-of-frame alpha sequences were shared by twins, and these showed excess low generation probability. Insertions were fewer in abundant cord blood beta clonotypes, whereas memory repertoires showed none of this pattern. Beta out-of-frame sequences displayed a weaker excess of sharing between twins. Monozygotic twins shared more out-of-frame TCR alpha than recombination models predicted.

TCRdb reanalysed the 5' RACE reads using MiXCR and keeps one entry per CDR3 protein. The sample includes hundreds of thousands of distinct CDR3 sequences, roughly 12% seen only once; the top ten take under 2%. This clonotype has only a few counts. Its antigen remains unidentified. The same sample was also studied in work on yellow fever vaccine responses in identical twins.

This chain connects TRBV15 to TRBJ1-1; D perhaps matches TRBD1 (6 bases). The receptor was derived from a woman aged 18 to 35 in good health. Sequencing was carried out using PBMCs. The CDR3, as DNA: TGTGCCATTCAGGGGCATCCCAACACTGAAGCTTTCTTT. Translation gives CAIQGHPNTEAFF.